This TCR beta chain was profiled in a study of OX40 agonist ivuxolimab in advanced cancers. Assay: immunoSEQ multiplex PCR; the TCRdb copy retains only in-frame clones and omits some. Found here are almost 90,000 clones, roughly 88% of them singletons; the top ten hold 0.71%. The receptor was derived from an adult with an advanced solid tumor such as melanoma, head and neck, liver or kidney cancer. The sequencing used CD4+ or CD8+ T cells sorted from blood, collected in a trial of the OX40 agonist ivuxolimab.

The CDR3 bases are TGTGCCAGCATGCGACAGGCTAATGAAAAACTGTTTTTT. It specifies CASMRQANEKLFF. The gene calls are TRBV2 and TRBJ1-4, with D maybe TRBD1 (6 bases). Looked up from germline, CDR1 is SNHLY and CDR2 is FYNNEI. The V and J ends lost 7 bases and 3 bases respectively, with 9 bases between them. The CDR3 covers 13 residues.